The 3 T cell receptor beta chains given below trace back to one sample, sequenced in a study of shared clonotypes between healthy human individuals. Profiling relied on immunoSEQ multiplex PCR, and the TCRdb table lists in-frame clones only, not all of them. Of about 560,000 clones listed, around 81% are singletons. Source material: PBMCs. The receptors derive from a woman aged 40-49 years in good health. Some clones in this sample may be carry-over from other donors' samples.

The chain combines TRBV18 with TRBJ1-6; the D gene is possibly TRBD1 (6 bases). Germline CDR1 KGHSH, CDR2 LQKENI. The CDR3 covers 17 residues. V was shortened by 0 bases and J by 10 bases, with 19 bases between the two germline ends. CDR3 DNA sequence: TGTGCCAGCTCACCACCGGAGGGAGGAACAGGGACCTCACCCCTCCACTTT. Translation: CASSPPEGGTGTSPLHF.

This clone was detected a few times. CDR3 coding DNA: TGTGCCACCAGCAGGACAGGGGGCCTACAAGAGACCCAGTACTTC. Protein: CATSRTGGLQETQYF. The V and J genes are TRBV15 and TRBJ2-5; 10 nucleotides align to TRBD1. Germline CDR1 and CDR2: LNHNV and YYDKDF (reference sequence). The CDR3 sequence is 15 residues long. V lost 3 bases, J lost 2 bases, and 3 bases stayed unmatched.

The chain employs TRBV6-5 and TRBJ2-7, with D perhaps TRBD2 (5 bases). Between the trimmed V and J ends, which lost 8 bases and 6 bases, there was a span of 17 bases. Germline V lookup: CDR1 MNHEY, CDR2 SVGAGI. The CDR3 covers 13 residues. The CDR3 sequence is CASGNRGGGEQYF. CDR3 DNA sequence: TGTGCCAGCGGTAACCGGGGTGGCGGCGAGCAGTACTTC.